These T cell receptor beta chains were read from a single sample in a study of beta chain features in type 1 diabetes. The data were produced by immunoSEQ multiplex PCR, yet TCRdb's version contains in-frame clones alone and is incomplete. The sample holds 350,000 or so clones, about 18% seen once. Sequenced sample: naive CD4+ T cells from blood. These receptors were taken from a woman aged 18-29 years in good health. Both conserved end residues are part of each CDR3. A D gene is named only where the DNA matches it firmly. A clone size is listed for some rows: how often the clone was seen (once, few, many), or a class if it is expanded.

d_call clone_size j_call v_call cdr3_aa cdr3_nt
- - TRBJ1-5 TRBV23-1 CASSQSYRGGDQPQHF TGCGCCAGCAGTCAATCTTATAGGGGAGGGGATCAGCCCCAGCATTTT
TRBD2 few TRBJ2-1 TRBV9 CASKPGLASLNNEQFF TGTGCCAGCAAGCCGGGACTAGCTTCGCTTAACAATGAGCAGTTCTTC
- once TRBJ2-3 TRBV11-3 CASVRGRGTDTQYF TGTGCCAGCGTACGAGGGAGAGGCACAGATACGCAGTATTTT
TRBD2 few TRBJ2-5 TRBV5-4 CASSLGLSSGRAETQYF TGTGCCAGCAGCTTAGGTTTATCTAGCGGGAGGGCTGAGACCCAGTACTTC
TRBD2 few TRBJ2-5 TRBV6-1 CASSVGLAGVETQYF TGTGCCAGCAGTGTCGGACTAGCGGGGGTAGAGACCCAGTACTTC
TRBD2 - TRBJ2-3 TRBV14 CASSQDGLAGLGKDTQYF TGTGCCAGCAGCCAAGATGGACTAGCGGGTTTGGGAAAAGATACGCAGTATTTT
TRBD1 - TRBJ1-5 TRBV30 CAWSRPHRGVGQPQHF TGTGCCTGGAGTCGACCCCACAGGGGAGTAGGCCAGCCCCAGCATTTT
- - TRBJ1-1 TRBV29-1 CSVLGGNTEAFF TGCAGCGTCCTCGGAGGGAACACTGAAGCTTTCTTT
TRBD1 few TRBJ2-7 TRBV7-9 CASSPGTGFIEQYF TGTGCCAGCAGCCCCGGGACAGGGTTCATCGAGCAGTACTTC
TRBD2 few TRBJ2-7 TRBV15 CATSRILAAYEQYF TGTGCCACCAGCAGGATACTAGCGGCGTACGAGCAGTACTTC
TRBD1 few TRBJ2-5 TRBV4-2 CASSLGQDQETQYF TGTGCCAGCAGCCTAGGACAGGATCAAGAGACCCAGTACTTC
TRBD1 - TRBJ2-3 TRBV7-9 CASSSLTGTGITQYF TGTGCCAGCAGCTCGCTGACCGGGACAGGGATCACGCAGTATTTT